This T cell receptor beta chain stems from a study of control samples from healthy donors and cancer patients. Profiled with immunoSEQ multiplex PCR; TCRdb holds only in-frame clones, not every one. The sample contains around 100,000 clones, roughly 89% of which appear only once. This sequence originates from a human donor in good health. The donor label of this sample is uncertain. Sequenced material: blood.

The CDR3 protein is CASSPVAEATNEKLFF. CDR3 DNA sequence: TGTGCCAGCTCACCAGTGGCAGAGGCAACTAATGAAAAACTGTTTTTT. The chain joins TRBV18 to TRBJ1-4; D is ambiguous. The V gene lost 2 bases and the J gene lost 0 bases, with 10 bases spanning the gap. From germline, CDR1 is KGHSH and CDR2 LQKENI. CDR3 length: 16 residues.